One and the same sample provided the 2 T cell receptor beta chains below, sequenced in a study of shared clonotypes between healthy human individuals (dated by TCRdb to 2020 to 2021). Library generation was performed with the immunoSEQ multiplex PCR assay. TCRdb limited this immuneACCESS table to in-frame rearrangements with V and J called. A share of clones is missing; checked studies link under half to unresolved V genes, and the rest is unexplained. For this sample there are 2 million to 3 million clones; roughly 93% appear just once. The ten largest clones add up to about 0.39% of the sample. Sequenced sample: naive CD4+ T cells from PBMCs. This specimen's cell subset or site label, interpreted: CD45RA+ positively selected. The origin of the receptors is a young man in good health. Some clones in this sample may be carry-over from other donors' samples.

J is TRBJ2-6 and V is TRBV2; D might be TRBD1 (6 bases). The V gene's germline CDR1 is SNHLY and CDR2 FYNNEI. V was clipped by 3 bases and J by 2 bases, with 8 bases between them. The CDR3 spans 15 residues. The DNA for the CDR3 is TGTGCCAGCAGTGATGAGGGGGCTGGGGCCAACGTCCTGACTTTC. It codes for CASSDEGAGANVLTF. Full variable domain (outside the CDR3, taken from reference TRBV2 and TRBJ2-6): EPEVTQTPSHQVTQMGQEVILRCVPISNHLYFYWYRQILGQKVEFLVSFYNNEISEKSEIFDDQFSVERPDGSNFTLKIRSTKLEDSAMYFCASSDEGAGANVLTFGAGSRLTVL.

The V gene is TRBV15, the J gene TRBJ1-6; TRBD1 is a possible D gene (5 bases). Germline CDR1 LNHNV, CDR2 YYDKDF (reference sequence). V was cut by 1 base and J by 10 bases, with 14 bases left in between. The CDR3 runs to 15 residues. The CDR3 reads CATSRGTGTGSPLHF. In DNA form, the CDR3 reads TGTGCCACCAGCAGAGGAACCGGGACGGGCTCACCCCTCCACTTT. The variable domain in full, completed from reference TRBV15 and TRBJ1-6, reads DAMVIQNPRYQVTQFGKPVTLSCSQTLNHNVMYWYQQKSSQAPKLLFHYYDKDFNNEADTPDNFQSRRPNTSFCFLDIRSPGLGDTAMYLCATSRGTGTGSPLHFGNGTRLTVT.